A few counts support the clone carrying this T cell receptor beta chain. The antigen remains unidentified. Investigators reverse transcribed all isolated RNA, so they sequenced expressed TCRB transcripts. The protocol was immunoSEQ multiplex PCR, while the TCRdb copy is restricted to in-frame clones and leaves out a portion. Among approximately 600,000 clones listed, 12% were seen once. The V gene's germline CDR1 is SGHNT and CDR2 YENEEA. V gave up 0 bases and J gave up 2 bases, with 1 base separating them. CDR3 length: 12 residues. This entry comes from a study of beta chain features in type 1 diabetes. General study points: In every one of the four CD4+ subsets, TCRB CDR3s were moderately but significantly shorter in Type 1 diabetes patients. In type 1 diabetes patients, VDJ junctions had fewer insertions; deletions at these junctions were more frequent.

The chain employs TRBV11-3 and TRBJ2-5; D remains ambiguous. The sample was naive CD4+ T cells from blood. This TCR derives from a young man with type 1 diabetes. CDR3 sequence: CASSLDQETQYF. DNA for the CDR3: TGTGCCAGCAGCTTAGATCAAGAGACCCAGTACTTC.